This T cell receptor beta chain was sequenced in a study of blood T cells in healthy people across ages. Concerning this clonotype: What it binds is unknown.

The V end lost 3 bases, the J end lost 4 bases, and 7 bases lay between the germline ends. The germline V gene encodes CDR1 SNHLY and CDR2 FYNNEI. This CDR3 has 14 amino acids. There were healthy Caucasian individuals from Russia, aged roughly 6 to 90, serving as donors. Then a second PCR, running about 6 to 12 cycles, was carried out with a sample-barcoded 5' primer and a J-beta primer mix. TCRdb analysed the 5' RACE reads with MiXCR anew, one entry per CDR3 protein. The table lists about 800,000 distinct CDR3 sequences, about half of them singletons. Points from the study as a whole: Unknown donor CMV status possibly confounded expanded clonotype changes.

This chain links TRBV2 with TRBJ2-6; no clear D. Sequenced: blood. The clonotype comes from an elderly man in good health. The CDR3 loop is CASSEHPGANVLTF. CDR3 bases: TGTGCCAGCAGTGAGCATCCCGGGGCCAACGTCCTGACTTTC.